Listed here are 13 T cell receptor beta chains from one sample, sequenced in a study of technical replicates of blood from several donors. This table comes from immunoSEQ multiplex PCR, and its TCRdb copy is limited to in-frame clones, with some not included. The sample yields 65,000 to 85,000 clones, nearly 98% seen once. Input material: T cells isolated from PBMCs. Receptor source: a human donor in good health.

CDR3 nucleotides: TGTGCCAGTCGGCAATCTCAGGGTCCCCAAGAGACCCAGTACTTC. Amino acids: CASRQSQGPQETQYF. The gene calls are TRBV19 and TRBJ2-5; TRBD1 is a possible D gene (5 bases). Trimming cost V 8 bases and J 1 base, with 17 bases left between them. The length of the CDR3 is 15 residues. Germline V gives CDR1 LNHDA, CDR2 SQIVND (reference sequence).

The chain carries TRBV27 and TRBJ1-4; 9 bases agree with TRBD1. Unmatched junction bases numbered 8, after V lost 4 bases and J lost 8 bases. There are 15 residues in the CDR3. Germline-derived CDR1 and CDR2 are MNHEY and SMNVEV (reference sequence). The CDR3 DNA sequence: TGTGCCAGCAGTTACACCGCCGGGACAGGGGAAAAACTGTTTTTT. Residues: CASSYTAGTGEKLFF.

The V gene is TRBV25-1, the J gene TRBJ2-7; a weak D match, TRBD1 (6 bases). Germline V CDR1 and CDR2: MGHDK, SYGVNS. The CDR3 consists of 12 residues. V was pared by 4 bases and J by 4 bases, with 8 bases between. CDR3 coding DNA: TGTGCCAGCAGTGTTACAGGGTACGAGCAGTACTTC. This encodes CASSVTGYEQYF.

The rearrangement uses TRBV11-2 and TRBJ1-5, with TRBD1 matching 7 bases. Germline trimming cut 6 bases from V and 1 base from J; bases unmatched to any gene: 3. The CDR3 sequence is 14 residues long. Germline CDR1 is SGHAT and CDR2 is FQNNGV. The CDR3 nucleotides are TGTGCCAGCAGACTGACAGGGAGCAATCAGCCCCAGCATTTT. This gives the protein CASRLTGSNQPQHF.

V and J are TRBV7-8 and TRBJ1-5; tentatively, D is TRBD1 (6 bases). Germline V gene sequence: CDR1 SGHVS, CDR2 FQNEAQ. This CDR3 is built from 13 residues. V was shortened by 7 bases and J by 3 bases, with 10 bases between the two germline ends. CDR3 in DNA: TGTGCCAGCACTGGACAGATCAATCAGCCCCAGCATTTT. It is translated as CASTGQINQPQHF.

The V gene is TRBV7-9, the J gene TRBJ2-3, with a tentative D call TRBD2 (6 bases). Trimming shortened V by 4 bases and J by 1 base, and 15 bases separated the two germline ends. This CDR3 spans 16 amino acids. The germline CDR1 and CDR2 sequences are SEHNR and FQNEAQ (reference sequence). CDR3 loop: CASSSFGGIGTDTQYF. The CDR3 DNA reads as TGTGCCAGCAGCTCCTTCGGCGGGATTGGCACAGATACGCAGTATTTT.

The J gene is TRBJ1-1, the V gene TRBV6-1, with a weak D call TRBD1 (6 bases). V lost 1 base and J lost 8, with 11 bases in between. CDR3 length equals 13 residues. Per germline, CDR1 MNHNS and CDR2 SASEGT. In nucleotides, the CDR3 is TGTGCCAGCAGTGAAGGGGACACGGGAGAAGCTTTCTTT. This translates into CASSEGDTGEAFF.

J is TRBJ2-7 and V is TRBV5-1, with TRBD1 matching 8 bases. Germline V CDR1 and CDR2: SGHRS, YFSETQ. The CDR3 length is 13 residues. V dropped 4 bases and J dropped 6; count of bases not matched to a gene: 6. CDR3 DNA: TGCGCCAGCAGCCCGACAGGGGCTGGCGAGCAGTACTTC. This encodes CASSPTGAGEQYF.

The chain links TRBV28 to TRBJ1-1, with D hard to call. The CDR3 is 14 residues long. Germline V gene sequence: CDR1 MDHEN, CDR2 SYDVKM. Deletions cut 3 bases from V and 1 base from J, with 9 bases between. The CDR3 loop is CASSFLAGNTEAFF. The CDR3 DNA follows: TGTGCCAGCAGTTTCCTGGCGGGGAACACTGAAGCTTTCTTT.

The chain couples TRBV28 to TRBJ2-7; maybe TRBD2 (6 bases). Trimming pared 8 bases from V and 6 bases from J, leaving 14 bases between. The CDR3 length is 12 residues. CDR1 is MDHEN and CDR2 is SYDVKM in the germline V gene. CDR3 coding DNA: TGTGCCAGCGGGGCGGGGCCAGGCGAGCAGTACTTC. Its protein is CASGAGPGEQYF.

The chain is built from TRBV19 and TRBJ2-2; no clear D gene. V lost 7 bases and J lost 3, with 9 bases in between. The germline gives CDR1 LNHDA, CDR2 SQIVND (reference sequence). The CDR3 totals 13 residues. CDR3 residues: CASTLSHTGELFF. In nucleotides, the CDR3 is TGTGCCAGTACTCTATCCCACACCGGGGAGCTGTTTTTT.

V and J are TRBV29-1 and TRBJ2-7; 7 bases are a match to TRBD2. This CDR3 contains 14 residues. CDR1 and CDR2 from the germline V gene are SQVTM and ANQGSEA. V shed 4 bases and J 2 bases; nucleotides not matched to a gene: 8. The DNA of the CDR3 is TGCAGCGTTGCCCCCGGGGGAGGGGCCTACGAGCAGTACTTC. This encodes CSVAPGGGAYEQYF.

V usage is TRBV5-1 and J usage is TRBJ2-2; D call uncertain. The CDR3 spans 16 residues. Trimming pared 0 bases from V and 4 bases from J, leaving 13 bases between. CDR1 is SGHRS, CDR2 YFSETQ, per germline. CDR3: CASSLGSHLSTGELFF. The CDR3 DNA reads TGCGCCAGCAGCTTGGGAAGCCATTTATCCACCGGGGAGCTGTTTTTT.